This T cell receptor (beta chain) was sequenced in a study of a mutant IDH1 vaccine in newly diagnosed glioma. Some clones are missing from TCRdb's copy, which holds only in-frame ones; the method was immunoSEQ multiplex PCR. The sample contains 120,000 or so clones, about 80% of which appear only once. Comment on this clone: No antigen is known for it.

Trimming shortened V by 0 bases and J by 2 bases, and 11 bases separated the two germline ends. Germline-derived CDR1 and CDR2 are SGHRS and YFSETQ. CDR3 length: 15 amino acids. Time point of the sample: week 11, during vaccination. With topical imiquimod, each dose of the vaccine consisted of 300 ug of mutant IDH1 20-mer peptide. This specimen was PBMCs, taken from a glioma patient whose treatment included an IDH1 peptide vaccine. This sequence originates from a man between 40 and 49 years old with glioma. The chain joins TRBV5-1 to TRBJ2-5; no reliable D call. In DNA form, the CDR3 reads TGCGCCAGCAGCTTGGAGGCAGTACCACAAGAGACCCAGTACTTC. Residues: CASSLEAVPQETQYF.